This T cell receptor (beta chain) originates from a study of identical twins listed by TCRdb under 2016. Regarding the research as a whole: To test whether fetal clonotypes persist, the study used deep sequencing on TCR alpha and beta repertoires from monozygotic twins, unrelated adults of various ages, and cord blood. To rule out contamination, replicate twin experiments were performed at different times with different library preparation protocols. Broader findings and caveats from the paper: Compared with coincidental sharing between unrelated individuals, out-of-frame TCR alpha sequences shared between twins showed an excess of sequences with low generation probability. Invariant T cells such as MAIT and iNKT could partly confound zero-insertion analyses, although diverse VJ usage argued against such confounding for most clonotypes. In beta out-of-frame sequences, excess twin sharing was weaker, because having fewer shared sequences lowered the signal-to-noise ratio. Fewer insertions were carried by abundant cord blood beta clonotypes, a similar but weaker trend appeared in young adult naive repertoires, and no such trend appeared in memory repertoires. In monozygotic twins, out-of-frame TCR alpha sharing was systematically underestimated by recombination models, although the models agreed with sharing between unrelated individuals. Because the same donors could not be followed over many years, conclusions were based on cross-sectional statistical analysis.

This clonotype was seen at least ten times. The antigen it recognizes is unknown. No much larger clonotype is one base removed from it; base qualities were not supplied. All donors were healthy Caucasians. Three pairs of female monozygotic twins, all aged roughly 18 to 29 years, were included in the twin cohort. Miltenyi CD45RO+ enrichment and human naive T-cell isolation kits were used to isolate memory (CD45RO+) and naive T cells from PBMC. Libraries were constructed by 5' RACE. The instrument given in TCRdb is Illumina HiSeq 2000. Template switching introduced a universal primer binding site; the final cDNA contained a unique molecular identifier, enabling accurate counting of TCR cDNA molecules. First-strand cDNA for TCR alpha and beta chains was synthesized from specific primers in the conserved constant-segment region. To control for contamination, each cDNA library was double barcoded with a SMART-Mk sample barcode plus Illumina barcodes. TruSeq adapter sequences and Illumina sample barcodes were added in two successive PCR steps. The TCR alpha and beta cDNA libraries were sequenced on the Illumina HiSeq platform using custom primers. Under the source paper's analysis protocol: Raw reads were processed with MiGEC to extract unique molecular identifiers, and MiXCR was used to determine CDR3 positions. Recombination models were inferred per individual with the repgenHMM and IGoR tools using an EM algorithm. Shared clonotype analysis was performed with the tcR package in R, normalizing sharing by the product of cloneset sizes. To study raw recombination without the effects of thymic and clonal selection, out-of-frame nonproductive sequences were analyzed. TCRdb reprocessed the public reads (quality trimming at Q25 with fastp, clone calling with MiXCR) and kept in-frame beta chains. Rows with one shared CDR3 protein collapse into an entry with the most common genes and DNA. TCRdb's processing, not the authors' own work, is the source of the V and J calls. This sample lists around 300,000 distinct CDR3 sequences; about 8.1% were detected once. The ten most abundant clones make up 2.1% of the sample.

The same sample was also used in a study of yellow fever vaccine responses in identical twins. From that second study: According to the authors, the vaccine-induced T cell response in identical twins seemed to be partly convergent and partly specific to each individual. The study precisely tracked vaccine-responding T cell clones in identical twins.

The TCR was taken from a woman in her late teens or twenties in good health. Material for sequencing was memory (CD45RO+) T cells sorted from blood. According to the study, the label for this sample's cell subset or site signals: CD45RO+ enriched T cells.

The nucleotide sequence reads as follows: TGTGCCAGCAGCCAAGACCGGGCGCCCGCCAACACTGAAGCTTTCTTT. This translates into CASSQDRAPANTEAFF. The chain is encoded by TRBV3-1 joined to TRBJ1-1; the D gene lacks a confident call. CDR1 and CDR2 are drawn from the germline V gene (reference sequence): LGHDT, YNNKEL. Trimming takes 0 bases from V and 2 bases from J, and the germline ends sit 13 bases apart. Spanning cysteine to phenylalanine, the CDR3 consists of 16 amino acids. Of all the DNA, just the CDR3 is kept, 48 bases in frame from base 1.